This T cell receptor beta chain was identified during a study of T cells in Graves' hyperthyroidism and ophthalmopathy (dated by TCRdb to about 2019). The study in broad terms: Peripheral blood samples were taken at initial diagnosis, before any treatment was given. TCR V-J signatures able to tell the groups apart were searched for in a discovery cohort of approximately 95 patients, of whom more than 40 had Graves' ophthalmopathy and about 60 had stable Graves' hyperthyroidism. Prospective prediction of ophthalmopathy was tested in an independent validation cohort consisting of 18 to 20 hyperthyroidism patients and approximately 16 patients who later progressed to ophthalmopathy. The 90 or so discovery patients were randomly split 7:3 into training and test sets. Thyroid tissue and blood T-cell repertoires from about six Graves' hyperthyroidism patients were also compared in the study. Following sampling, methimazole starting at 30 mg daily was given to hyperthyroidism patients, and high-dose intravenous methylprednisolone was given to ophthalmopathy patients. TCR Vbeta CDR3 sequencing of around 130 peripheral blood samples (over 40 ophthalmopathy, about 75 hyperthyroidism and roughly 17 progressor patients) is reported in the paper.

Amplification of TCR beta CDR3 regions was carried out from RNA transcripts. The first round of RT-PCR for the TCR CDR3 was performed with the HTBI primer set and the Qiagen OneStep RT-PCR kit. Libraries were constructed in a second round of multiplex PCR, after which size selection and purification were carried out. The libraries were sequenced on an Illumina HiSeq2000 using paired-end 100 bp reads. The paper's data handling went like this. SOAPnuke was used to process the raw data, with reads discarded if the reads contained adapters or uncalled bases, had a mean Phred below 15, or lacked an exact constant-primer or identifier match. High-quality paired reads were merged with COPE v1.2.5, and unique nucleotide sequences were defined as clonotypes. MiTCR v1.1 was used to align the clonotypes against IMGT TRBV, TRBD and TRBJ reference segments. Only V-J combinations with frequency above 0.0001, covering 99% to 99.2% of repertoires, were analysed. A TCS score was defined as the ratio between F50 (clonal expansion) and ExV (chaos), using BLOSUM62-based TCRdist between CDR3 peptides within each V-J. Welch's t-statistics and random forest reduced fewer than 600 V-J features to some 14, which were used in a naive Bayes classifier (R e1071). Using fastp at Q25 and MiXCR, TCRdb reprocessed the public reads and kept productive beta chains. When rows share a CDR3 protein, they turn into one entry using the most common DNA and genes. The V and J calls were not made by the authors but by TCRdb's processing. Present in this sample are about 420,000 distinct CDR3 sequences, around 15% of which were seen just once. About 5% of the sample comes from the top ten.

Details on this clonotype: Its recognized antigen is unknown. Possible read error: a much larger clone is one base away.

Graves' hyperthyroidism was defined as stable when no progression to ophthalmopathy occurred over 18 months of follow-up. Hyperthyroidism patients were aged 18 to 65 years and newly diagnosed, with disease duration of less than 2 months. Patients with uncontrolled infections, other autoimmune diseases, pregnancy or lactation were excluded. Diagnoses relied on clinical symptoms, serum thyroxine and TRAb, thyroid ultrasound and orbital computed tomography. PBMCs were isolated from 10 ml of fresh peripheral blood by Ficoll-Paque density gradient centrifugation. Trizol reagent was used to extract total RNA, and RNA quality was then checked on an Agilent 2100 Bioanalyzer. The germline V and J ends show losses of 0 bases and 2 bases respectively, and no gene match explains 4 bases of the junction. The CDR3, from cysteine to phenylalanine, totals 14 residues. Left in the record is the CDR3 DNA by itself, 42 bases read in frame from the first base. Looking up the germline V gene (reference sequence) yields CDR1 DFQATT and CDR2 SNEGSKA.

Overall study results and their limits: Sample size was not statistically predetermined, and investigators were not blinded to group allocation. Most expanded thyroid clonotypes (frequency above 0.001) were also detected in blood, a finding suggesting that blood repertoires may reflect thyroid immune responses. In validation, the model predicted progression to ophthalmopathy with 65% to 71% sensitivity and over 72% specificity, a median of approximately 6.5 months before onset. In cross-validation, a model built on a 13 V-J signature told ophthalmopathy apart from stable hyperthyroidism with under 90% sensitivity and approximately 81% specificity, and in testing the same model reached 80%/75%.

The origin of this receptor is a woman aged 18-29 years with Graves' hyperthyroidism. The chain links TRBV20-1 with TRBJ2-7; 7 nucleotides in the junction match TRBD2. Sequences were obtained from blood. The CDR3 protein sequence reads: CSARDSSGPYEQYF. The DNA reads TGCAGTGCTAGAGATTCTAGCGGTCCCTACGAGCAGTACTTC.